These 5 T cell receptor beta chains came from one sample sequenced in a study of OX40 agonist ivuxolimab in advanced cancers. Libraries were built with the immunoSEQ multiplex PCR assay. Sourced from immuneACCESS, this table was stored by TCRdb with only in-frame sequences that have V and J called. A share of the clones is absent; for the studies checked, an unresolved V gene accounts for under half, and the remainder has no known explanation. This sample comprises some 15,000 clones, 80% to 95% of them detected only once. The ten largest account for more than 7% of the sample. The sample consisted of CD4+ or CD8+ T cells sorted from blood, taken in a trial of the OX40 agonist ivuxolimab. The receptors were sampled from an adult with an advanced solid tumor such as melanoma, head and neck, liver or kidney cancer.

This chain uses TRBV7-2 with TRBJ2-3, with D hard to call. Germline lookup yields CDR1 SGHTA and CDR2 FQGNSA. CDR3 length: 16 residues. Trimming took off 6 bases at V and 0 bases at J, with 16 bases between the two ends. The CDR3 sequence: CASSLNRVTSTDTQYF. The CDR3 DNA is TGTGCCAGCAGTTTAAATCGGGTAACTAGCACAGATACGCAGTATTTT.

The chain recombines TRBV27 with TRBJ2-6; the match to TRBD2 covers 7 bases. Germline V lookup: CDR1 MNHEY, CDR2 SMNVEV (reference sequence). Germline trimming cut 6 bases from V and 2 bases from J; bases unmatched to any gene: 1. The CDR3 extends over 14 amino acids. DNA of the CDR3: TGTGCCAGCAGCCTAGCGGCTGGGGCCAACGTCCTGACTTTC. This codes for CASSLAAGANVLTF.

The J gene is TRBJ1-1, the V gene TRBV4-2, with D possibly matching TRBD1 (5 bases). Germline V lookup: CDR1 LGHNA, CDR2 YNFKEQ. V was cut by 0 bases and J by 3 bases, with 11 bases left in between. The CDR3 contains 15 residues. Here the CDR3 reads CASSQDWGGDTEAFF. CDR3 sequence (DNA): TGTGCCAGCAGCCAAGATTGGGGGGGAGACACTGAAGCTTTCTTT.

This chain joins TRBV6-5 and TRBJ2-7; D is unresolved. The CDR3 extends over 11 amino acids. Germline V CDR1 and CDR2: MNHEY, SVGAGI. V dropped 8 bases and J dropped 6 bases, with 11 bases sitting between them. CDR3 sequence (DNA): TGTGCCAGCGGGCTGCTTAGCGAGCAGTACTTC. Its translation is CASGLLSEQYF.

In the case of this clone: At one end, the junction sequence differs from germline, possibly due to a read error. The chain employs TRBV7-7 and TRBJ1-1, with unresolved D. The CDR3 runs to 15 residues. The germline V gene has CDR1 SSHAT and CDR2 FNYEAQ (reference sequence). The CDR3 protein is CASSVKGPTRTEAFF. CDR3 bases: TGTGCTAGCAGCGTTAAGGGCCCTACGAGAACTGAAGCTTTCTTT.